Shown below are 17 T cell receptor beta chains from a single sample sequenced in a study of preoperative IRX-2 immunotherapy in early breast cancer. This sample's treatment: preoperative locoregional IRX-2 cytokine immunotherapy. Profiling relied on immunoSEQ multiplex PCR, and the TCRdb table lists in-frame clones only, not all of them. Among around 35,000 clones listed, about 95% were seen once. This specimen was collected from a patient treated with IRX-2 immunotherapy. The receptors shown here come from a human donor with breast cancer.

Here the CDR3 DNA reads TGTGCCAGCAGCGTAGCTCTGGACAGCAATCAGCCCCAGCATTTT. It is translated as CASSVALDSNQPQHF. V and J are TRBV9 and TRBJ1-5; no clear D gene. From germline, CDR1 is SGDLS and CDR2 YYNGEE. The CDR3 length is 15 residues. V gave up 0 bases and J gave up 1 base, with 8 bases separating them.

The chain combines TRBV5-1 with TRBJ1-5; D is uncertain. V shed 0 bases and J shed 1 base, with 8 bases lying between them. The CDR3 loop spans 15 amino acids. Germline CDR1 SGHRS, CDR2 YFSETQ. The CDR3 reads CASSLGASSNQPQHF. CDR3 sequence (DNA): TGCGCCAGCAGCTTGGGGGCGTCGAGCAATCAGCCCCAGCATTTT. Using reference TRBV5-1 and TRBJ1-5 for the parts outside the CDR3, the full variable domain is KAGVTQTPRYLIKTRGQQVTLSCSPISGHRSVSWYQQTPGQGLQFLFEYFSETQRNKGNFPGRFSGRQFSNSRSEMNVSTLELGDSALYLCASSLGASSNQPQHFGDGTRLSIL.

V usage is TRBV18 and J usage is TRBJ2-7, with D perhaps TRBD2 (6 bases). The CDR3 covers 15 residues. Trimming took 1 base from V and 3 from J, leaving 13 bases between them. Germline lookup yields CDR1 KGHSH and CDR2 LQKENI. CDR3: CASSPLGLQFYEQYF. The CDR3 DNA follows: TGTGCCAGCTCACCACTGGGACTTCAATTCTACGAGCAGTACTTC.

The V call is TRBV11-2, the J call TRBJ1-5; TRBD1 matches at 9 bases. CDR1 is SGHAT, CDR2 FQNNGV, per germline. V dropped 5 bases and J dropped 0; count of bases not matched to a gene: 11. The CDR3 length is 18 residues. CDR3 DNA sequence: TGTGCCAGCAGCATCAGACCGGGACAGGGTTATAGCAATCAGCCCCAGCATTTT. It specifies CASSIRPGQGYSNQPQHF. The full variable domain, with the rest looked up from reference TRBV11-2 and TRBJ1-5, is EAGVAQSPRYKIIEKRQSVAFWCNPISGHATLYWYQQILGQGPKLLIQFQNNGVVDDSQLPKDRFSAERLKGVDSTLKIQPAKLEDSAVYLCASSIRPGQGYSNQPQHFGDGTRLSIL.

In nucleotides, the CDR3 is TGTGCCAGCAGTCCCGGGACAGGGTCGGGCGAGCAGTACTTC. Amino acid sequence: CASSPGTGSGEQYF. This chain joins TRBV6-1 and TRBJ2-7; 9 bases fit TRBD1. CDR1 and CDR2 (germline): MNHNS, SASEGT. V shed 5 bases and J 6 bases; nucleotides not matched to a gene: 8. This CDR3 spans 14 amino acids.

CDR3 region: CASSVEGGPGNNEQFF. DNA for the CDR3: TGTGCCAGCAGCGTAGAAGGGGGGCCGGGTAACAATGAGCAGTTCTTC. The V gene is TRBV9, the J gene TRBJ2-1, with D perhaps given as TRBD1 or TRBD2 (6 bases each). The germline V and J ends were trimmed by 0 bases and 5 bases, with 15 bases remaining between them. The germline gives CDR1 SGDLS, CDR2 YYNGEE. CDR3 size: 16 residues.

This clone was seen only once. The chain uses TRBV5-6 and TRBJ2-2; TRBD2 matches 10 bases. Per the germline V gene, CDR1 is SGHDT and CDR2 is YYEEEE. This CDR3 is 18 amino acids long. With 0 bases clipped from V and 6 bases from J, the junction kept 11 bases outside the gene matches. The CDR3 sequence: CASSLAPGSGGASGELFF. The CDR3 bases are TGTGCCAGCAGCTTGGCCCCCGGGAGCGGGGGGGCCTCCGGGGAGCTGTTTTTT.

V usage is TRBV5-1 and J usage is TRBJ2-7; a weak D match, TRBD1 (5 bases). The germline gives CDR1 SGHRS, CDR2 YFSETQ. V shed 6 bases and J shed 1 base, with 11 bases lying between them. CDR3 length: 13 amino acids. CDR3 in DNA: TGCGCCAGCACCGTAGACAGTTCCTACGAGCAGTACTTC. Protein: CASTVDSSYEQYF.

This chain links TRBV6-4 with TRBJ2-3; 12 bases match TRBD2. Germline V lookup: CDR1 MRHNA, CDR2 SNTAGT. The CDR3 consists of 15 residues. V was clipped by 6 bases and J by 4 bases; unmatched bases: 5. The DNA of the CDR3 is TGTGCCAGCAGCCCACTAGCGGGAGGCGCAGATACGCAGTATTTT. It is translated as CASSPLAGGADTQYF.

This sequence joins TRBV9 and TRBJ2-2; D assignment may be TRBD1 or TRBD2 (5 bases each). There are 17 residues in the CDR3. Germline lookup yields CDR1 SGDLS and CDR2 YYNGEE. V was cut by 0 bases and J by 1 base, with 13 bases left in between. As DNA, the CDR3 is TGTGCCAGCAGCGTAGTCGGGACCCTCGGGAACACCGGGGAGCTGTTTTTT. It codes for CASSVVGTLGNTGELFF.

This clone was observed a single time. The chain employs TRBV9 and TRBJ2-5, with D unclear. From germline, CDR1 is SGDLS and CDR2 YYNGEE. Trimming left V 4 bases short and J 5 bases short, with 9 bases between. There are 12 residues in the CDR3. This CDR3 reads CASSHGSETQYF. Written as DNA, the CDR3 is TGTGCCAGCAGCCACGGCTCGGAGACCCAGTACTTC.

This rearrangement joins TRBV9 to TRBJ1-1; D is undetermined. The CDR3 is 14 amino acids. The V end was cut by 0 bases, the J end by 2 bases, with 8 bases between. CDR1 and CDR2 from the germline V gene are SGDLS and YYNGEE. The CDR3 sequence: CASSVEPSNTEAFF. Here the CDR3 DNA reads TGTGCCAGCAGCGTAGAACCCAGTAACACTGAAGCTTTCTTT.

V and J are TRBV5-1 and TRBJ2-3, with D perhaps TRBD2 (6 bases). V dropped 4 bases and J dropped 2 bases, with 8 bases sitting between them. CDR1 is SGHRS, CDR2 YFSETQ, per germline. This CDR3 spans 13 amino acids. CDR3 loop: CASSGGNTDTQYF. CDR3 DNA: TGCGCCAGCAGCGGGGGGAACACAGATACGCAGTATTTT.

The CDR3: CASRTGWNNSPLHF. The CDR3 DNA reads as TGTGCCAGCAGAACCGGATGGAATAATTCACCCCTCCACTTT. This rearrangement joins TRBV2 to TRBJ1-6; no reliable D call. Germline V lookup: CDR1 SNHLY, CDR2 FYNNEI. The germline V and J ends were trimmed by 6 bases and 5 bases, with 11 bases remaining between them. CDR3 size: 14 residues.

This clone was seen just once. The chain combines TRBV9 with TRBJ1-2, with D hard to call. Trimming cost V 4 bases and J 4 bases, with 14 bases left between them. The length of the CDR3 is 14 residues. Germline CDR1 SGDLS, CDR2 YYNGEE. The CDR3 coding sequence is TGTGCCAGCAGCCCCCGGTTGTTGGCCTATGGCTACACCTTC. Protein product: CASSPRLLAYGYTF.

This chain uses TRBV2 with TRBJ2-5, with D perhaps TRBD1 (6 bases). Trimming took off 5 bases at V and 5 bases at J, with 21 bases between the two ends. There are 16 residues in the CDR3. Looked up from germline, CDR1 is SNHLY and CDR2 is FYNNEI. The CDR3 DNA sequence: TGTGCCAGCAGTCCCAACGTTGGACAGACGACGGAGACCCAGTACTTC. Its protein product is CASSPNVGQTTETQYF. Full variable domain (remainder filled in from reference TRBV2 and TRBJ2-5): EPEVTQTPSHQVTQMGQEVILRCVPISNHLYFYWYRQILGQKVEFLVSFYNNEISEKSEIFDDQFSVERPDGSNFTLKIRSTKLEDSAMYFCASSPNVGQTTETQYFGPGTRLLVL.

The rearrangement joins TRBV14 to TRBJ1-3; D remains ambiguous. The CDR3 extends over 17 amino acids. Germline V gene lookup returns CDR1 SGHDN and CDR2 FVKESK. V was cut by 6 bases and J by 0 bases, with 18 bases left in between. The CDR3 DNA sequence: TGTGCCAGCAGGGGCGGCGGGTCGGCCCTCTCTGGAAACACCATATATTTT. Translated: CASRGGGSALSGNTIYF. Complete variable domain (other parts from reference TRBV14 and TRBJ1-3): EAGVTQFPSHSVIEKGQTVTLRCDPISGHDNLYWYRRVMGKEIKFLLHFVKESKQDESGMPNNRFLAERTGGTYSTLKVQPAELEDSGVYFCASRGGGSALSGNTIYFGEGSWLTVV.